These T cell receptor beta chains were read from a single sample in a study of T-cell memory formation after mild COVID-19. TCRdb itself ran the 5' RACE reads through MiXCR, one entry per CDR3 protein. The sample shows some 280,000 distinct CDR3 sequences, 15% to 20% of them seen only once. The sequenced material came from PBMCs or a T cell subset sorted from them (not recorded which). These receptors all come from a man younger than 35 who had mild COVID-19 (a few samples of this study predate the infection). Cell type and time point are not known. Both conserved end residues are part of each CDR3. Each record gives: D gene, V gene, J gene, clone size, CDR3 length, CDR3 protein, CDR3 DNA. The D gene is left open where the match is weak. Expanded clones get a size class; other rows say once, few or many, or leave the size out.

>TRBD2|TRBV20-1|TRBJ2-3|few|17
CSARTGTSGGERDTQYF
TGCAGTGCTAGAACCGGGACTAGCGGGGGGGAGCGAGATACGCAGTATTTT
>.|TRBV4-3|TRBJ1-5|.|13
CASSQVGRQPQHF
TGCGCCAGCAGCCAAGTGGGCCGCCAGCCCCAGCATTTT
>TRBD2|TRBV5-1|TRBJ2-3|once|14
CASNPTSSTDTQYF
TGCGCCAGCAACCCGACTAGCAGCACAGATACGCAGTATTTT
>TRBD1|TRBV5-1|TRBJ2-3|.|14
CASSLGTGADTQYF
TGCGCCAGCAGCTTGGGGACAGGGGCAGATACGCAGTATTTT
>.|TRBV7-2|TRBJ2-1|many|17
CASSLSFSLTSYNEQFF
TGTGCCAGCAGCTTATCATTTTCCCTGACTAGCTACAATGAGCAGTTCTTC
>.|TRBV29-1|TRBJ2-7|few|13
CSVETGTPYEQYF
TGCAGCGTCGAGACAGGGACTCCCTACGAGCAGTACTTC
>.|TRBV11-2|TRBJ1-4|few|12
CASSLLNEKLFF
TGTGCCAGCAGCTTACTTAATGAAAAACTGTTTTTT
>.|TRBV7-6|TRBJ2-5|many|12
CASTVRQETQYF
TGTGCCAGCACGGTGAGGCAAGAGACCCAGTACTTC
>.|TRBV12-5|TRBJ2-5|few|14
CASVLTGAGETQYF
TGTGCTAGTGTTCTCACGGGGGCCGGGGAGACCCAGTACTTC
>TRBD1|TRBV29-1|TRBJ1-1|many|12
CSVVPGGTEAFF
TGCAGCGTTGTACCAGGGGGCACTGAAGCTTTCTTT
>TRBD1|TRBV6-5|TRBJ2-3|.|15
CASTPSRGQTDTQYF
TGTGCCAGCACCCCTAGTAGGGGGCAGACAGATACGCAGTATTTT
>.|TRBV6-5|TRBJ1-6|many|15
CASSYSAGANSPLHF
TGTGCCAGCAGTTACTCCGCAGGGGCCAATTCACCCCTCCACTTT
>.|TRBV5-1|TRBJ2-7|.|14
CASSLGSRGAMVYF
TGCGCCAGCAGCTTGGGAAGCAGGGGGGCGATGGTGTACTTC
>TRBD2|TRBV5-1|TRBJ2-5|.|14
CASSPGTSLQTQYF
TGCGCCAGCAGCCCCGGGACTAGCCTACAGACCCAGTACTTC
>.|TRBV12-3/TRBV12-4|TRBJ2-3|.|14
CASSSVRSTDTQYF
TGTGCCAGCAGCAGCGTCCGGTCCACAGATACGCAGTATTTT
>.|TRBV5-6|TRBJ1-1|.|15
CASSLAGGGETEAFF
TGTGCCAGCAGCTTGGCCGGAGGAGGTGAGACTGAAGCTTTCTTT
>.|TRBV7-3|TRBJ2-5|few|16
CASSRGGRTRAETQYF
TGTGCCAGCAGCAGGGGGGGTAGAACAAGGGCAGAGACCCAGTACTTC
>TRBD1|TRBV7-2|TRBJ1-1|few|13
CASSMDRITEAFF
TGTGCCAGCAGCATGGACAGGATCACTGAAGCTTTCTTT
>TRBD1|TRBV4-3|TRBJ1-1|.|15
CASSQDGTGATEAFF
TGCGCCAGCAGCCAAGACGGGACAGGGGCCACTGAAGCTTTCTTT
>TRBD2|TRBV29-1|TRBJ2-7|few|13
CSVDASGTTVQYF
TGCAGCGTTGATGCTAGCGGGACTACGGTGCAGTACTTC
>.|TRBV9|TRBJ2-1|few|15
CASSVDAPSYNEQFF
TGTGCCAGCAGCGTGGACGCCCCCTCCTACAATGAGCAGTTCTTC
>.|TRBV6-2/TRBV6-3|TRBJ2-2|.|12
CASSWWAGELFF
TGTGCCAGCAGCTGGTGGGCCGGGGAGCTGTTTTTT
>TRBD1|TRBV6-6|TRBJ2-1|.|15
CATGNRDRGYDEQFF
TGTGCCACCGGGAACCGGGACAGGGGGTACGATGAGCAGTTCTTC
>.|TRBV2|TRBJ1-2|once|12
CASSVLSGGYTF
TGTGCCAGCAGTGTGCTCTCTGGTGGCTACACCTTC
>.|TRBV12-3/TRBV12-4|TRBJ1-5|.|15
CASSLAGNAGQPQHF
TGTGCCAGCAGTTTAGCGGGTAACGCCGGGCAGCCCCAGCATTTT
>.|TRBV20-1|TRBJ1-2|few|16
CSATLRGGLGGYGYTF
TGCAGTGCTACCCTTCGAGGTGGTCTCGGAGGCTATGGCTACACCTTC
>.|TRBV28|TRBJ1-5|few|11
CASSLRPPQHF
TGTGCCAGCAGTTTAAGACCTCCCCAGCATTTT
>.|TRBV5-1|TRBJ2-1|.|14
CASSLSRVYNEQFF
TGCGCCAGCAGCCTCTCCAGGGTCTACAATGAGCAGTTCTTC
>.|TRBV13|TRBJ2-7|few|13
CASSLSPAAEQYF
TGTGCCAGCAGCTTGTCGCCTGCTGCCGAGCAGTACTTC
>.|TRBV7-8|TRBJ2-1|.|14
CASSLSLSYNEQFF
TGTGCCAGCAGCTTATCACTGTCCTACAATGAGCAGTTCTTC
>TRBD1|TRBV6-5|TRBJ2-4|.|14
CASRPTGVRDIQYF
TGTGCCAGCAGGCCTACAGGGGTAAGGGACATTCAGTACTTC
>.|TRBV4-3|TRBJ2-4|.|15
CASSQEQLLKNIQYF
TGCGCCAGCAGCCAAGAACAGTTACTGAAAAACATTCAGTACTTC
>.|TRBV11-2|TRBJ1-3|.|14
CASSLMGSGNTIYF
TGTGCCAGCAGCTTAATGGGCTCTGGAAACACCATATATTTT
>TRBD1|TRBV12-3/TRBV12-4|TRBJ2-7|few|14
CASSLETGAYEQYF
TGTGCCAGCAGTTTAGAGACAGGGGCCTACGAGCAGTACTTC
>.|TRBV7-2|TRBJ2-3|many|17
CASSLERTSSSTDTQYF
TGTGCCAGCAGCCTCGAGAGGACCTCATCTAGCACAGATACGCAGTATTTT
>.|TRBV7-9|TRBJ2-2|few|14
CASVRAPNTGELFF
TGTGCCAGCGTGAGGGCTCCGAACACCGGGGAGCTGTTTTTT
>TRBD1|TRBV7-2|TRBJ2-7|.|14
CASSSTGFSPEQYF
TGTGCCAGCAGCTCGACAGGGTTCTCCCCCGAGCAGTACTTC
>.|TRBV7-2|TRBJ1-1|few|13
CASSLARLTEAFF
TGTGCCAGCAGCTTAGCCAGGCTCACTGAAGCTTTCTTT
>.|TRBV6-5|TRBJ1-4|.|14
CAIKTGGTNEKLFF
TGTGCCATCAAAACGGGAGGAACTAATGAAAAACTGTTTTTT
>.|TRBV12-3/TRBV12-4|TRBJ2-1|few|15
CASSPDRFLYNEQFF
TGTGCCAGCAGCCCAGACAGGTTTCTATACAATGAGCAGTTCTTC
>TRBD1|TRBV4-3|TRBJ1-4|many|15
CASSLTTGQDEKLFF
TGCGCCAGCAGCCTAACGACAGGGCAAGATGAAAAACTGTTTTTT
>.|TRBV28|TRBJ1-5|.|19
CASSPFQGLEKDSNQPQHF
TGTGCCAGCAGTCCCTTCCAAGGACTCGAAAAGGATAGCAATCAGCCCCAGCATTTT
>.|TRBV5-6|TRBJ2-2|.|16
CASSSRNFANTGELFF
TGTGCCAGCAGCTCACGGAATTTCGCGAACACCGGGGAGCTGTTTTTT
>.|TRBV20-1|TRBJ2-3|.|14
CSAPPGGDTDTQYF
TGCAGTGCTCCGCCAGGGGGGGACACAGATACGCAGTATTTT
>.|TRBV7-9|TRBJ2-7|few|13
CASSSEKIYEQYF
TGTGCCAGCTCCAGCGAAAAGATCTACGAGCAGTACTTC
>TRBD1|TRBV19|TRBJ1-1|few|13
CASSIALGTEAFF
TGTGCCAGTAGTATCGCACTCGGGACAGAGGCTTTCTTT
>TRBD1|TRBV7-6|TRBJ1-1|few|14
CASSPGQGPTEAFF
TGTGCCAGCAGCCCCGGACAGGGGCCGACTGAAGCTTTCTTT
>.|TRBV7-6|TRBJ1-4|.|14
CASSLGGRTEKLFF
TGTGCCAGCAGCTTAGGGGGGAGGACTGAAAAACTGTTTTTT
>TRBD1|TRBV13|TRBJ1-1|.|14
CASREGGLGTEAFF
TGTGCCAGCAGGGAAGGGGGCTTAGGCACTGAAGCTTTCTTT
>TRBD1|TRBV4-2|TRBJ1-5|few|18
CASSQDWAGGYGNQPQHF
TGTGCCAGCAGCCAAGATTGGGCAGGGGGTTATGGCAATCAGCCCCAGCATTTT
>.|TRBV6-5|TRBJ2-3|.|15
CASSYSGPSTDTQYF
TGTGCCAGCAGTTACTCAGGGCCTAGCACAGATACGCAGTATTTT
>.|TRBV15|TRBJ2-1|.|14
CATSKPGADNEQFF
TGTGCCACCAGCAAGCCGGGGGCGGACAATGAGCAGTTCTTC
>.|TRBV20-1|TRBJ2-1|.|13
CSAPGQLYNEQFF
TGCAGTGCACCGGGACAACTCTACAATGAGCAGTTCTTC
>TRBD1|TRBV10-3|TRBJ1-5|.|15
CAISIGTGSGQPQHF
TGTGCCATCAGTATTGGGACAGGGTCCGGTCAGCCCCAGCATTTT
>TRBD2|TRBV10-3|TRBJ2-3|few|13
CAATGLATDTQYF
TGTGCCGCAACGGGACTAGCAACAGATACGCAGTATTTT